This TCR beta chain was recovered during a study of blood T cell repertoires in COVID-19. Study information: The origin of the acute and convalescent COVID-19 samples was the United States, Italy and Spain. PBMCs, B-cell-depleted T cells, or T cells were the source of the cDNA or gDNA that made up the material.

With regard to this clone: This sample also contains other DNA sequences that code for the same CDR3.

Original processing notes: The authors estimated nucleated cell counts from reference gene primer amplification. The table came from immunoSEQ multiplex PCR; TCRdb's copy has only in-frame clones and leaves some out. V and J calls and clone size are those listed in that table; D and trimming were worked out from the DNA. The data show about 200,000 clones, about four fifths seen once. Followed longitudinally, the Seattle patients had been enrolled during active infection. This CDR3 region has 15 residues. Per germline, CDR1 KGHSH and CDR2 LQKENI. The V segment lost 3 bases and the J segment 3 bases; nucleotides outside the gene matches: 3.

The material sequenced was peripheral blood. The clonotype originates from a woman of 80 years or more with COVID-19, enrolled during active disease. This rearrangement joins TRBV18 to TRBJ1-1; 11 nucleotides match TRBD1. The CDR3 sequence is CASSPLGQGDTEAFF. The DNA of the CDR3 is TGTGCCAGCTCACCCTTGGGACAGGGGGACACTGAAGCTTTCTTT.